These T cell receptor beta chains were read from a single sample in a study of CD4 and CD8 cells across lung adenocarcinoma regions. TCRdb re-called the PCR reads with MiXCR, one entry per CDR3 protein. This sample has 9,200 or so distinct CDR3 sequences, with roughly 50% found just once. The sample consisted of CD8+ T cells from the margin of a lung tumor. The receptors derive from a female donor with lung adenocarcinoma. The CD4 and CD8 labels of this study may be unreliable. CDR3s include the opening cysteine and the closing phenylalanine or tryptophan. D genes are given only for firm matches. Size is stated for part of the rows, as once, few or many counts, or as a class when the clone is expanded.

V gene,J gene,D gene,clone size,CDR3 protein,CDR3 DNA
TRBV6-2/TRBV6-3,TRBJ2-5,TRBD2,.,CASSYGGLAGGRDAQSF,TGTGCCAGCAGTTACGGAGGACTAGCGGGAGGCCGGGACGCCCAGTCTTTC
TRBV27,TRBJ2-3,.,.,CASRPGVGPKDTQYF,TGTGCCAGCAGGCCGGGGGTAGGACCCAAAGATACGCAGTACTTT
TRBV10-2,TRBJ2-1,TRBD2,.,CASKLAGGNNAQFF,TGCGCCAGCAAGCTGGCGGGGGGCAACAATGCGCAGTTCTTC
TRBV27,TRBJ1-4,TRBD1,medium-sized,CASSFAGTGRGKLFF,TGTGCCAGCAGTTTTGCCGGGACAGGGAGAGGAAAACTGTTTTTT
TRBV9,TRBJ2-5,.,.,CASSVGYGGVETQYF,TGTGCCAGCAGCGTAGGCTATGGGGGAGTAGAGACCCAGTACTTC
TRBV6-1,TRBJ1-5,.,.,CASSEANPSQPQHF,TGTGCCAGCAGTGAAGCCAATCCCAGCCAGCCCCAGCATTTT
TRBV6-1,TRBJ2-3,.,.,CASSVVYEQYF,TGTGCCAGCTCAGTAGTCTACGAGCAGTATTTT
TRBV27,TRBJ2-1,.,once,CASSSPGTAETGEQFF,TGTGCCAGCAGCTCTCCGGGGACTGCGGAGACTGGTGAGCAGTTTTTT
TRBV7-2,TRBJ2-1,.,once,CASSLGGSSPDEQFF,TGTGCCAGCAGCTTAGGAGGTTCCAGCCCAGATGAGCAGTTTTTC
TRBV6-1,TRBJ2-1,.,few,CASSWGIRETQFF,TGTGCCAGCAGCTGGGGTATCCGAGAGACCCAGTTCTTC
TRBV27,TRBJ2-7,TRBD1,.,CASSLTGTGPYEQYF,TGTGCCAGCAGTTTAACCGGGACAGGGCCCTACGAGCAGTACTTC
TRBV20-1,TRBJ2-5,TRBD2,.,CSAGDWLAGGLQETQYF,TGCAGTGCTGGAGATTGGCTAGCGGGAGGCCTCCAAGAGACCCAGTACTTC
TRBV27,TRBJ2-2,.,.,CASTVGGTLNTGELFF,TGTGCCAGCACAGTAGGCGGGACATTGAACACCGGGGAGCTGTTTTTT
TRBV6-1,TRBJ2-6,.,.,CASSEGGSGANVLTF,TGTGCCAGCAGTGAAGGGGGGTCTGGGGCCAACGTCCTGACTTTC
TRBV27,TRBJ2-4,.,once,CASTDLITDIQYF,TGTGCCAGCACCGACCTGATCACAGACATTCAGTACTTC
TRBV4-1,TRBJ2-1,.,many,CASSPSPRSSYNEQFF,TGCGCCAGCAGCCCCAGCCCCCGGTCCTCCTACAATGAGCAGTTCTTC
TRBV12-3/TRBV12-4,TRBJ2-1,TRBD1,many,CASSFRQGMDEQFF,TGTGCCAGCAGTTTTCGACAGGGGATGGATGAGCAGTTCTTC
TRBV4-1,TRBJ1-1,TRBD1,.,CASSRDRGRLTEAFF,TGCGCCAGCAGCCGGGACAGGGGGCGGTTGACTGAAGCTTTCTTT
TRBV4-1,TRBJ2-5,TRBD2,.,CASSHLLAGERETQYF,TGCGCCAGCAGCCACCTTCTAGCGGGAGAGCGAGAGACCCAGTACTTC
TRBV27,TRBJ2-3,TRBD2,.,CASSLGLAGAQNTQYF,TGTGCCAGCAGTCTGGGACTAGCGGGAGCACAAAATACGCAGTATTTT
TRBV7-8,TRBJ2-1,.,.,CASNDYRAEEQFF,TGTGCCAGCAACGATTACCGGGCGGAAGAGCAGTTCTTC
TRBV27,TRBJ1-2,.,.,CASGTHLNYGYTF,TGTGCGTCCGGGACCCATTTAAACTATGGCTACACCTTC
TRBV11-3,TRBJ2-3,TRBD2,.,CASSGSRLAGGPHTQYF,TGTGCCAGCAGCGGTTCTCGACTAGCGGGAGGGCCGCATACGCAGTATTTT
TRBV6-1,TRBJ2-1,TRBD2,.,CASSEWGLAGGTYNEQFF,TGTGCCAGCAGTGAATGGGGACTAGCGGGAGGTACATACAATGAGCAGTTCTTC
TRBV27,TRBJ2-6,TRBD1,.,CASSFSRGSPGANVLTF,TGTGCCAGCAGTTTCTCCAGGGGGTCCCCTGGGGCCAACGTCCTGACTTTC
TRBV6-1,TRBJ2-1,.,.,CASSRKAGSSYNEQFF,TGTGCCAGCAGTCGTAAGGCAGGCAGCTCCTACAATGAGCAGTTCTTC
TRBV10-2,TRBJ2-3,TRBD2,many,CASSEPRTSGRADTQYF,TGCGCCAGCAGTGAGCCCCGGACTAGCGGGAGGGCAGATACGCAGTATTTT
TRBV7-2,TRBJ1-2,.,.,CASSFTNYGYTF,TGTGCCAGCAGCTTCACTAACTATGGCTACACCTTC
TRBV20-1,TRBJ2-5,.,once,CSARAVETKTQYF,TGCAGTGCTCGTGCCGTGGAAACGAAGACCCAGTACTTC
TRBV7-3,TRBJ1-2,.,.,CASSPGAENYGYTF,TGTGCCAGCAGCCCTGGGGCAGAAAACTATGGCTACACCTTC
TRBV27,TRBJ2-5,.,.,CARGHGGGDTETQYF,TGTGCCAGGGGGCACGGGGGCGGTGACACAGAGACGCAGTACTTC
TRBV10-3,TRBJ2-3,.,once,CAGDGGRDQETQYF,TGTGCGGGCGACGGGGGCCGTGACCAAGAGACCCAGTACTTT
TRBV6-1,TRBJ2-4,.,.,CATKGAGDQNTQYF,TGTGCCACCAAGGGGGCGGGAGACCAAAACACTCAGTACTTC
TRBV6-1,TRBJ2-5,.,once,CASAGTGGRGPDTQYF,TGTGCCAGCGCGGGGACCGGGGGCCGGGGCCCAGATACCCAGTACTTC
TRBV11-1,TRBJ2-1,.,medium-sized,CASSLEGQSTYNEQFF,TGTGCCAGCAGCCTGGAGGGACAGTCTACCTACAATGAGCAGTTCTTC
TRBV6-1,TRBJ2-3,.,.,CASTGRAYGDQETQYF,TGTGCCAGCACTGGGCGGGCGTACGGGGACCAAGAGACGCAGTATTTC
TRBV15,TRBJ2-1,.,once,CATSRGRGSSYNEQFF,TGTGCCACCAGCAGAGGACGGGGAAGCTCCTACAATGAGCAGTTCTTC
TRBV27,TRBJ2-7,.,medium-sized,CASSLFPAVSYEQYF,TGTGCCAGCAGTTTATTCCCAGCGGTCTCCTACGAGCAGTACTTC
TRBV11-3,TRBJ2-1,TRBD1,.,CASSLSRQGVAEQFF,TGTGCCAGCAGCTTAAGCAGACAGGGTGTCGCTGAGCAGTTCTTC
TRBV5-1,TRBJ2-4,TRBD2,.,CASSLVAGTKDIQYF,TGCGCCAGCAGCTTAGTGGCAGGGACTAAGGACATTCAGTACTTC
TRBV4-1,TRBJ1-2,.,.,CASSQDVDRHYGYTF,TGCGCCAGCAGCCAAGATGTTGACAGGCACTATGGCTACACCTTC
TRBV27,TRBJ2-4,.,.,CASGLRYLDTQYF,TGTGCGAGCGGTCTACGGTACCTTGACACCCAGTACTTC
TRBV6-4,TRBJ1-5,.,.,CASSLWGAHYNQPQHF,TGTGCCAGCAGCCTTTGGGGGGCCCATTACAATCAGCCCCAGCATTTT
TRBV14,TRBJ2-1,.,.,CASSRADLNEQFF,TGTGCCAGCAGCCGCGCGGACCTCAATGAGCAGTTCTTC
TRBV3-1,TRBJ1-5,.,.,CASSPSGLGQPQHF,TGTGCCAGCAGCCCCTCAGGGTTGGGGCAGCCCCAGCATTTT
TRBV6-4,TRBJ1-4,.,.,CASSELSGSNEKLFF,TGTGCCAGCAGTGAATTGTCGGGGTCTAATGAAAAACTGTTTTTT
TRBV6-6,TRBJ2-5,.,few,CASSYGPEETQYF,TGTGCCAGCAGTTACGGGCCTGAAGAGACCCAGTACTTC
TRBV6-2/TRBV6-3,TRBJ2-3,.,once,CASSYPPRVDTQYF,TGTGCCAGCAGTTATCCTCCTCGCGTGGATACGCAGTATTTT
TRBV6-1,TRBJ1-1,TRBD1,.,CASSEVPGQGKAFF,TGTGCCAGCAGTGAAGTTCCAGGACAGGGGAAAGCTTTCTTT
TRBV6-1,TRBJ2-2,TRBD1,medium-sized,CASSWGDRQTGELFF,TGTGCCAGCAGCTGGGGGGACAGGCAGACCGGGGAGCTGTTTTTT
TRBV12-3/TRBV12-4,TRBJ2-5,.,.,CASSFDFGVRGEEAQYF,TGTGCCAGCAGTTTCGATTTCGGCGTCAGGGGAGAAGAGGCGCAGTACTTC
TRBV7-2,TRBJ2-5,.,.,CASSPRAGLQETQYF,TGTGCCAGCAGCCCTAGGGCAGGTCTTCAAGAGACCCAGTACTTC
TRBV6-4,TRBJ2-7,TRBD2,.,CASSDSKSGINYEQYF,TGTGCCAGCAGTGACTCGAAAAGCGGGATTAACTACGAGCAGTACTTC
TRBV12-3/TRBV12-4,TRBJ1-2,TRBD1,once,CASSFRDSRGYTF,TGTGCCAGCAGTTTCCGGGACAGCAGGGGCTACACCTTC
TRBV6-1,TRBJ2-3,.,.,CASSELSNDTQYF,TGTGCCAGCAGTGAGTTGAGCAATGACACTCAGTATTTT
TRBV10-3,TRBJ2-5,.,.,CAAGVGGGDQKTQYF,TGTGCCGCGGGTGTCGGGGGCGGAGACCAAAAGACCCAGTACTTC
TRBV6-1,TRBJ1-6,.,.,CASSQPNTVVHF,TGTGCCAGCAGTCAACCTAACACGGTTGTCCACTTT